This T cell receptor (beta chain) came from a study of radiation and T cells in renal cell carcinoma. Concerning this clone: Its antigen is undetermined.

Germline CDR1 reads SGHTA; CDR2 reads FQGNSA. This CDR3 is 15 amino acids long. Trimming pared 4 bases from V and 2 bases from J, leaving 13 bases between. Treatment described: treatment-naive control, cytoreductive nephrectomy. The study, taken as a whole, reports: In nephrectomy-only tumors, top 100 clonotypes averaged roughly 45%, versus 54% irradiated. Only small tumor regions of roughly 1 g were sampled. Dominant CDR3 motifs were more common in irradiated tumors than controls.

TCRdb keeps only in-frame clones here, not all; method: immunoSEQ multiplex PCR. The data contain roughly 20,000 clones, approximately 59% of them seen just once; the ten biggest clones take up 30% to 35%. This rearrangement joins TRBV7-2 to TRBJ2-3, with TRBD1 as a possible D gene (6 bases). Here the sequenced sample was tumor tissue, taken from a patient whose treatment was nephrectomy without radiotherapy. The receptor's source is a man between 50 and 59 years old with renal cell carcinoma. CDR3 loop: CASSSWTEATDTQYF. The CDR3 DNA reads TGTGCCAGCAGCTCTTGGACAGAGGCCACAGATACGCAGTATTTT.